This T cell receptor beta chain was retrieved from a study of blood T cell repertoires in COVID-19. Study-wide context: Italy, Spain and the United States were the sources of the convalescent and acute COVID-19 samples.

Profiling relied on immunoSEQ multiplex PCR, and the TCRdb table lists in-frame clones only, not all of them. The table lists some 270,000 clones, approximately 90% of them singletons. Exposed participants came across a COVID-19 case within 2 weeks before study entry. The CDR3 runs 14 residues. Trimming took off 7 bases at V and 0 bases at J, with 8 bases between the two ends. Germline-derived CDR1 and CDR2 are KGHDR and SFDVKD. The specimen sequenced was PBMCs or T cells enriched from blood (not recorded which). The gene calls are TRBV24-1 and TRBJ2-2; D is ambiguous. This sequence was found in a man in his forties who had been exposed to COVID-19. CDR3 bases: TGTGCCACCAGCCAGGCCGCGAACACCGGGGAGCTGTTTTTT. It specifies CATSQAANTGELFF.